The 31 T cell receptor beta chains listed next were all sequenced from one sample in a study of blood T cell repertoires in COVID-19 (TCRdb year 2020). The method behind the library was the immunoSEQ multiplex PCR assay. In TCRdb, the immuneACCESS table is reduced to in-frame sequences with V and J assigned. These tables do not hold every clone; where another copy was compared, an unresolved V gene accounts for under half, and the others remain unexplained. Counted in this sample were around 370,000 clones; about nine tenths of them appeared once. The top ten hold more than 5% of the sample. The sample was peripheral blood. These receptors were obtained from a woman between 45 and 65 years old with COVID-19, enrolled during active disease.

The CDR3 reads CASSLMSRVNQPQHF. The CDR3 nucleotides are TGTGCCAGCAGCTTGATGTCGAGGGTGAATCAGCCCCAGCATTTT. V usage is TRBV5-6 and J usage is TRBJ1-5; D remains ambiguous. The V end lost 1 base, the J end lost 4 bases, and 12 bases lay between the germline ends. CDR1 is SGHDT, CDR2 YYEEEE, per germline. This CDR3 comprises 15 residues.

V usage is TRBV16 and J usage is TRBJ1-5; D is undetermined. Germline loops: CDR1 KGHSY, CDR2 FQNENV. This CDR3 is 14 amino acids long. V was clipped by 0 bases and J by 2 bases, with 5 bases between them. CDR3 sequence reads: CASSQSRGNQPQHF. The CDR3 DNA reads TGTGCCAGCAGCCAATCGAGGGGCAATCAGCCCCAGCATTTT. Together with reference TRBV16 and TRBJ1-5, the CDR3 gives the full variable domain: GEEVAQTPKHLVRGEGQKAKLYCAPIKGHSYVFWYQQVLKNEFKFLISFQNENVFDETGMPKERFSAKCLPNSPCSLEIQATKLEDSAVYFCASSQSRGNQPQHFGDGTRLSIL.

This clone was counted only a few times. The chain employs TRBV7-2 and TRBJ1-1; perhaps TRBD1 as D (6 bases). Germline values: CDR1 SGHTA, CDR2 FQGNSA. The CDR3 is made up of 14 amino acids. V dropped 3 bases and J dropped 0 bases, with 8 bases sitting between them. The CDR3, as DNA: TGTGCCAGCAGCTTTAAGGGGGTGAACACTGAAGCTTTCTTT. It specifies CASSFKGVNTEAFF.

The chain uses TRBV30 and TRBJ2-1; no clear D gene. Germline CDR1 GTSNPN, CDR2 SVGIG (reference sequence). The CDR3 sequence is 11 residues long. V was cut by 3 bases and J by 4 bases, with 4 bases left in between. CDR3 loop: CAWRAYNEQFF. CDR3 DNA: TGTGCCTGGAGGGCTTACAATGAGCAGTTCTTC. The whole variable domain, remainder taken from reference TRBV30 and TRBJ2-1, is SQTIHQWPATLVQPVGSPLSLECTVEGTSNPNLYWYRQAAGRGLQLLFYSVGIGQISSEVPQNLSASRPQDRQFILSSKKLLLSDSGFYLCAWRAYNEQFFGPGTRLTVL.

The gene calls are TRBV6-5 and TRBJ1-1, with TRBD1 matching 10 bases. Germline CDR1 reads MNHEY; CDR2 reads SVGAGI. V was pared by 2 bases and J by 11 bases, with 14 bases of the junction left unmatched. The CDR3 sequence is 16 residues long. The CDR3 region has the DNA TGTGCCAGCAGTTACCTAGGGGGACAGGGGATTGGAAGGGCTTTCTTT. This sequence encodes CASSYLGGQGIGRAFF.

The chain has TRBV27 and TRBJ2-1, with D unresolved. This CDR3 comprises 13 residues. Trimming took 3 bases from V and 7 from J, leaving 10 bases between them. Germline V CDR1 and CDR2: MNHEY, SMNVEV (reference sequence). CDR3 residues: CASSFQELNEQFF. The CDR3 nucleotides are TGTGCCAGCAGTTTTCAAGAACTGAATGAGCAGTTCTTC.

The sample holds one count of this clone. The CDR3: CASSHGLVAGGNEQFF. The CDR3 bases are TGTGCCAGCAGCCATGGGTTGGTAGCGGGAGGTAATGAGCAGTTCTTC. The chain links TRBV7-3 to TRBJ2-1; 10 bases align to TRBD2. Germline trimming cut 5 bases from V and 7 bases from J; bases unmatched to any gene: 11. This CDR3 contains 16 residues. CDR1 is SGHTA, CDR2 FQGTGA, per germline.

This rearrangement joins TRBV30 to TRBJ2-5; possible D gene TRBD2, 5 bases. The CDR3 totals 13 residues. V lost 2 bases and J lost 3, with 10 bases in between. Germline CDR1 reads GTSNPN; CDR2 reads SVGIG (reference sequence). In DNA, the CDR3 is TGTGCCTGGAGTACGGGAAAAGAAGAGACCCAGTACTTC. Translated, it gives CAWSTGKEETQYF.

This chain uses TRBV7-2 with TRBJ1-1; weak D call: TRBD1 (6 bases). Germline V lookup: CDR1 SGHTA, CDR2 FQGNSA. CDR3 length: 15 amino acids. Trimming shortened V by 5 bases and J by 1 base, and 14 bases separated the two germline ends. This CDR3 reads CASSPSQGSNTEAFF. The CDR3 coding sequence is TGTGCCAGCAGCCCCAGCCAGGGGTCGAACACTGAAGCTTTCTTT.

CDR3 bases: TGTGCCAGCAGCCCCCAGGGGGATGAAAAACTGTTTTTT. Protein sequence: CASSPQGDEKLFF. The chain recombines TRBV12-3 or TRBV12-4 with TRBJ1-4, with TRBD1 identical over 7 bases. The J segment lost 6 bases and the V segment lost 6 bases, leaving 4 bases of the junction unmatched. This CDR3 contains 13 residues.

This clone was detected once. The rearrangement links TRBV27 to TRBJ1-2; TRBD1 matches at 9 bases. Germline CDR1 and CDR2: MNHEY and SMNVEV (reference sequence). This CDR3 is built from 15 residues. With V trimmed by 5 bases and J by 4 bases, 8 bases remained unmatched. The CDR3 DNA reads as TGTGCCAGCAGTGCTGGGACAGGGTCGGGCTATGGCTACACCTTC. Residues: CASSAGTGSGYGYTF.

V and J are TRBV19 and TRBJ2-7, with 7 bases fitting TRBD1. In germline, CDR1 is LNHDA, CDR2 SQIVND (reference sequence). After removal of 8 bases from V and 2 bases from J, the junction contained 9 bases not matched to a gene. The CDR3 contains 14 residues. The CDR3 DNA reads TGTGCCAGTGGCTTTGGGACAGAGACCTACGAGCAGTACTTC. Its translation: CASGFGTETYEQYF. Combining the CDR3 with reference TRBV19 and TRBJ2-7 gives the whole variable domain DGGITQSPKYLFRKEGQNVTLSCEQNLNHDAMYWYRQDPGQGLRLIYYSQIVNDFQKGDIAEGYSVSREKKESFPLTVTSAQKNPTAFYLCASGFGTETYEQYFGPGTRLTVT.

This clone has a count of ten or more. This chain uses TRBV6-5 with TRBJ1-1; a possible D gene is TRBD1 (5 bases). Per the germline V gene, CDR1 is MNHEY and CDR2 is SVGAGI. Trimming stripped 0 bases from V and 1 base from J, with 9 bases between. The CDR3 totals 15 residues. CDR3 bases: TGTGCCAGCAGTTACTCGTTGGGGGGGAACACTGAAGCTTTCTTT. The encoded protein is CASSYSLGGNTEAFF.

V is TRBV19 and J is TRBJ1-1, with D possibly matching TRBD1 (6 bases). This CDR3 comprises 15 residues. CDR1 LNHDA and CDR2 SQIVND come from the germline V gene (reference sequence). V was cut by 5 bases and J by 0 bases, with 13 bases left in between. This CDR3 is CASSDHRDMNTEAFF. CDR3 DNA sequence: TGTGCCAGTAGTGATCACCGGGACATGAACACTGAAGCTTTCTTT.

The chain is built from TRBV24-1 and TRBJ2-2, with D possibly TRBD1 on 6 matching bases. Per germline, CDR1 KGHDR and CDR2 SFDVKD. V lost 7 bases to trimming and J lost 3 bases, with 8 bases between them. The CDR3 loop spans 13 amino acids. CDR3: CATRSGDTGELFF. The CDR3 DNA sequence: TGTGCCACCAGGTCAGGGGACACCGGGGAGCTGTTTTTT.

The rearrangement links TRBV7-9 to TRBJ2-1; D remains unclear. The CDR3 extends over 14 amino acids. Germline CDR1 is SEHNR and CDR2 is FQNEAQ (reference sequence). V was pared by 3 bases and J by 6 bases, with 12 bases between. CDR3: CASSFGGQLNEQFF. CDR3 coding DNA: TGTGCCAGCAGCTTTGGCGGTCAGCTCAATGAGCAGTTCTTC.

CDR3 DNA: TGCAGCGCAGTGGGACTTATGAACACCGGGGAGCTGTTTTTT. Protein product: CSAVGLMNTGELFF. The chain links TRBV29-1 to TRBJ2-2; D is perhaps TRBD2 (6 bases). This CDR3 has 14 amino acids. CDR1 is SQVTM, CDR2 ANQGSEA, per germline. Trimming shortened V by 7 bases and J by 1 base, and 13 bases separated the two germline ends.

This clone appeared a single time. This chain joins TRBV5-5 and TRBJ2-7; 10 nucleotides match TRBD2. CDR3 size: 14 residues. Looked up from germline, CDR1 is SGHKS and CDR2 is YYEKEE (reference sequence). V dropped 0 bases and J dropped 5; count of bases not matched to a gene: 2. The CDR3 coding sequence is TGTGCCAGCAGCTTGGAACTAGCGGGGCACGAGCAGTACTTC. Translation: CASSLELAGHEQYF.

This clone has just one count. This chain's CDR3 is CASTGRIGTRGADTQYF. Here the CDR3 DNA reads TGTGCCAGCACCGGAAGGATCGGGACTAGAGGTGCAGATACGCAGTATTTT. This chain uses TRBV27 with TRBJ2-3, with 8 bases identical to TRBD2. V dropped 7 bases and J dropped 4; count of bases not matched to a gene: 16. Germline CDR1 and CDR2: MNHEY and SMNVEV (reference sequence). This CDR3 region has 17 residues.

The V and J genes are TRBV28 and TRBJ2-1, with 7 nucleotides matching TRBD1. CDR3 size: 15 residues. Germline CDR1 MDHEN, CDR2 SYDVKM. With V trimmed by 2 bases and J by 2 bases, 3 bases remained unmatched. CDR3 amino acids: CASSLHRGAYNEQFF. For the CDR3, the DNA is TGTGCCAGCAGTTTACACAGGGGAGCCTACAATGAGCAGTTCTTC.

This chain joins TRBV6-5 and TRBJ1-6; a weak D match, TRBD1 (6 bases). V lost 11 bases, J lost 7 bases, and 15 bases lay in between. Germline CDR1 and CDR2: MNHEY and SVGAGI. The CDR3 is made up of 13 amino acids. CDR3 sequence: CAVKAGVNSPLHF. The CDR3 nucleotides are TGTGCCGTCAAGGCAGGGGTCAATTCACCCCTCCACTTT.

The chain couples TRBV3-1 (or the pseudogene TRBV3-2) to TRBJ1-6; TRBD1 agrees at 8 bases. V was pared by 1 base and J by 9 bases, with 5 bases of the junction left unmatched. The CDR3 has 15 residues. The germline CDR1 and CDR2 sequences are LGHDT and YNNKEL (reference sequence). The CDR3 coding sequence is TGTGCCAGCAGCCAAGCGGACAGGGCTGGTTCACCCCTCCACTTT. Residues: CASSQADRAGSPLHF.

The chain is built from TRBV7-6 and TRBJ2-2; TRBD1 matches at 9 bases. Trimming cost V 5 bases and J 5 bases; bases outside gene matches: 6. CDR3 length: 15 residues. The germline gives CDR1 SGHVS, CDR2 FNYEAQ. The CDR3 is CASSLQGARTGELFF. CDR3 coding DNA: TGTGCCAGCAGCCTACAGGGGGCGCGGACCGGGGAGCTGTTTTTT.

The V and J genes are TRBV11-2 and TRBJ2-1; 7 bases are a match to TRBD2. With 5 bases clipped from V and 3 bases from J, the junction kept 10 bases outside the gene matches. Germline values: CDR1 SGHAT, CDR2 FQNNGV. The CDR3 contains 16 residues. The CDR3 region has the DNA TGTGCCAGCAGCGTGGGAAGCGGGGAAAACTACAATGAGCAGTTCTTC. The encoded protein is CASSVGSGENYNEQFF.

The V gene is TRBV7-3, the J gene TRBJ2-7; D perhaps matches TRBD2 (6 bases). CDR3 length: 15 residues. CDR1 and CDR2 (germline): SGHTA, FQGTGA. V lost 2 bases to trimming and J lost 7 bases, with 18 bases between them. For the CDR3, the DNA is TGTGCCAGCAGCTTAGAGACCGCGGGGCGGGGTGAGCAGTACTTC. It specifies CASSLETAGRGEQYF.

The chain couples TRBV18 to TRBJ2-7, with no clear D. This CDR3 contains 11 residues. Germline V gene sequence: CDR1 KGHSH, CDR2 LQKENI. V was cut by 1 base and J by 9 bases, with 7 bases left in between. Here the CDR3 reads CASSPLRGQYF. In nucleotides, the CDR3 is TGTGCCAGCTCACCACTACGAGGGCAGTACTTC.

Many counts were recorded for this clone. The rearrangement uses TRBV5-4 and TRBJ2-2; 11 bases map to TRBD2. Unmatched junction bases numbered 5, after V lost 1 base and J lost 0 bases. The CDR3 loop spans 18 amino acids. CDR1 is SGHNT and CDR2 is YYREEE in the germline V gene (reference sequence). CDR3 region: CASSLPGTSGANTGELFF. CDR3 bases: TGTGCCAGCAGCTTGCCCGGGACTAGCGGCGCGAACACCGGGGAGCTGTTTTTT. Together with reference TRBV5-4 and TRBJ2-2, the CDR3 gives the full variable domain: ETGVTQSPTHLIKTRGQQVTLRCSSQSGHNTVSWYQQALGQGPQFIFQYYREEENGRGNFPPRFSGLQFPNYSSELNVNALELDDSALYLCASSLPGTSGANTGELFFGEGSRLTVL.

This clone was recorded once. The gene calls are TRBV6-2 or TRBV6-3 and TRBJ1-1, with 7 bases fitting TRBD1. Trimming at V came to 5 bases and at J to 6 bases, leaving 6 bases not matched to a gene. Germline CDR1 is MNHEY and CDR2 is SVGEGT. The CDR3 is 13 residues long. The CDR3 protein is CASSPQGVPEAFF. The CDR3 DNA follows: TGTGCCAGCAGTCCGCAGGGGGTTCCTGAAGCTTTCTTT.

The rearrangement uses TRBV7-9 and TRBJ2-7, with 7 nucleotides matching TRBD2. The length of the CDR3 is 11 residues. CDR1 and CDR2 (germline): SEHNR, FQNEAQ (reference sequence). The junction had 7 bases not matched to a gene; V was cut back by 10 bases and J by 7 bases. The CDR3 DNA reads as TGTGCCATCGCGGGAGCGCGAGAGCAGTACTTC. Its translation: CAIAGAREQYF.

The V gene is TRBV2, the J gene TRBJ1-4, with 7 bases identical to TRBD1. The germline gives CDR1 SNHLY, CDR2 FYNNEI. After removal of 5 bases from V and 3 bases from J, the junction contained 3 bases not matched to a gene. The CDR3 has 14 amino acids. In DNA, the CDR3 is TGTGCCAGCAGTTCCCAGGGGGCTAATGAAAAACTGTTTTTT. Protein product: CASSSQGANEKLFF.

This clone appeared a few times. The chain recombines TRBV5-1 with TRBJ2-1, with 8 positions matching TRBD2. Germline lookup yields CDR1 SGHRS and CDR2 YFSETQ. CDR3 length: 13 amino acids. V lost 4 bases and J lost 5; bases outside the gene matches: 2. CDR3 region: CASSQRGNNEQFF. CDR3 nucleotide sequence: TGCGCCAGCAGCCAGCGGGGGAACAATGAGCAGTTCTTC.